Presented here are 5 T cell receptor beta chains from one specimen sequenced in a study of CD8+ T cells in alopecia areata. As to treatment: oral pan-JAK inhibitor, 5-10 mg twice daily. Reverse transcribed after extraction, RNA yielded cDNA as the sequencing template. The method was immunoSEQ multiplex PCR; TCRdb's version includes in-frame clones alone and lacks a portion of them. This sample has 170,000 or so clones, with around 50% found just once. The sample consisted of CD8+ T cells sorted from blood, taken at week 24, from a patient treated with tofacitinib. The receptor set was obtained from a human donor with alopecia areata.

This clone has only a few counts. V gene TRBV9 combines with J gene TRBJ2-6; no clear D gene. The CDR3 has 13 amino acids. V was pared by 2 bases and J by 4 bases, with 4 bases between. Looked up from germline, CDR1 is SGDLS and CDR2 is YYNGEE. CDR3 in amino acids: CASSVKGANVLTF. Here the CDR3 DNA reads TGTGCCAGCAGCGTTAAAGGGGCCAACGTCCTGACTTTC.

V gene TRBV4-2 combines with J gene TRBJ2-2; maybe TRBD2 (5 bases). Between the trimmed V and J ends, which lost 4 bases and 7 bases, there was a span of 10 bases. The length of the CDR3 is 13 residues. CDR1 and CDR2 (germline): LGHNA, YNFKEQ. CDR3 region: CASSPKGGGELFF. CDR3 nucleotide sequence: TGTGCCAGCAGCCCCAAAGGAGGCGGGGAGCTGTTTTTT.

This chain connects TRBV6-6 to TRBJ2-7; weak D call: TRBD1 (7 bases). Germline V gene lookup returns CDR1 MNHNY and CDR2 SVGAGI (reference sequence). This CDR3 has 16 amino acids. V dropped 4 bases and J dropped 2 bases, with 18 bases sitting between them. Written as DNA, the CDR3 is TGTGCCAGCAGTTCAACGACAGGGCGCGGGGCCTACGAGCAGTACTTC. It is translated as CASSSTTGRGAYEQYF.

The chain has TRBV9 and TRBJ2-6; the D gene is possibly TRBD1 (5 bases). Germline V gene lookup returns CDR1 SGDLS and CDR2 YYNGEE. Trimming removed 2 bases from V and 0 bases from J, with 6 bases in between. This CDR3 is 15 amino acids long. The CDR3 region has the DNA TGTGCCAGCAGCGTTAGGGGCTCTGGGGCCAACGTCCTGACTTTC. It specifies CASSVRGSGANVLTF.

This chain joins TRBV27 and TRBJ2-1; 8 bases are shared with TRBD1. The CDR3 has 15 residues. Looked up from germline, CDR1 is MNHEY and CDR2 is SMNVEV (reference sequence). Losses at the gene ends were 2 bases for V and 2 bases for J; bases not matched to a gene: 2. CDR3 sequence: CASSLGDRPYNEQFF. In DNA, the CDR3 is TGTGCCAGCAGTTTAGGGGACAGGCCCTACAATGAGCAGTTCTTC.